The sequence of this T cell receptor beta chain was determined in a study of shared clonotypes between healthy human individuals. Across the whole study: Plates per donor: three CD4 naive, three CD4 memory, two CD8 naive, one CD8 memory. Study observations and caveats: Few donors restricted represented genetic and exposure-history diversity. An expected dependence of interdonor clonotype sharing on sequencing depth was noted.

The protocol was immunoSEQ multiplex PCR, while the TCRdb copy is restricted to in-frame clones and leaves out a portion. In the table there are some 980,000 clones, around 80% of which are singletons. As regards this clone: Its antigen is unknown.

CDR3 size: 13 residues. V lost 0 bases to trimming and J lost 4 bases; unmatched junction nucleotides: 0. The germline gives CDR1 SGHVS, CDR2 FNYEAQ. This receptor was obtained from a man between 18 and 29 years old in good health. The sample was memory CD4+ T cells sorted from blood. As for subset: CD45RA-negative fraction. J is TRBJ2-7 and V is TRBV7-6; TRBD1 aligns across 7 bases. Here the CDR3 reads CASSLAQGYEQYF. In nucleotides, the CDR3 is TGTGCCAGCAGCTTAGCACAGGGGTACGAGCAGTACTTC.